This is a list of T cell receptor beta chains from one sample in a study of cytomegalovirus exposure and HLA in healthy donors. The protocol was immunoSEQ multiplex PCR, while the TCRdb copy is restricted to in-frame clones and leaves out a portion. The sample lists 150,000 to 200,000 clones, more than 75% occurring once. Sample: PBMCs. These TCRs come from a girl aged 2 to 9 in good health and CMV-seropositive. Each CDR3 is given with its conserved first and last residue.

v_call cdr3_aa
TRBV28 CASSLGVRRTRGSYEQYF
TRBV28 CASSLTDISGNTIYF
TRBV30 CAWSVVRVSPTYNEQFF
TRBV7-3 CASSLLNPGELFF
TRBV30 CAWSSGSGNTIYF
TRBV4-2 CASSQDWAVYGYTF
TRBV9 CASSVSRGTGELFF
TRBV6-4 CASSEQLFSYEQYF
TRBV7-6 CASSRYPNTGELFF
TRBV13 CASSLRGSEQFF
TRBV29-1 CSVVGGRTSTDTQYF
TRBV2 CASSSDKLALSYEQFF
TRBV7-9 CASSHPVNTGELFF
TRBV7-2 CASRGLAGVYNEQFF
TRBV27 CASSLNLLSYGYTF
TRBV2 CARGLGGDNEQFF
TRBV30 CAWSVELVALADTQYF
TRBV7-9 CASRLSSGLTGELFF
TRBV5-1 CASSGGADTGELFF
TRBV28 CATLDRTDQPQHF
TRBV9 CASSVSGSGGYEQYF
TRBV5-1 CASSLGQAISYEQYF
TRBV27 CASSFAGQEGDTQYF
TRBV27 CASSLRPLATSSYNEQFF
TRBV5-4 CASSVRLAGVNEQFF
TRBV5-6 CASSLITGFTNEKLFF
TRBV25-1 CASSPHSIWNEQFF